A single sample is the source of the 23 T cell receptor beta chains below, sequenced in a study of cytomegalovirus exposure and HLA in healthy donors. It was with 60 Vbeta and 13 Jbeta primers that the PCR ran. TCRdb's copy holds only in-frame clones and misses some; the assay was immunoSEQ multiplex PCR. The data contain approximately 140,000 clones, around 80% of them singletons. Sequencing was carried out using PBMCs. The receptors originated from a man aged 25 to 40 in good health and CMV-seronegative.

This sequence joins TRBV27 and TRBJ2-1; 10 bases match TRBD2. Germline assignment: CDR1 MNHEY and CDR2 SMNVEV (reference sequence). With V trimmed by 5 bases and J by 7 bases, 8 bases remained unmatched. The CDR3 has 15 residues. Here the CDR3 DNA reads TGTGCCAGCAGTCGCAATAGCGGGAGGAAGAATGAGCAGTTCTTC. This sequence encodes CASSRNSGRKNEQFF.

This chain links TRBV5-1 with TRBJ2-7; D possibly corresponds to TRBD2 (7 bases). This CDR3 contains 14 residues. Trimming stripped 0 bases from V and 6 bases from J, with 13 bases between. Germline assignment: CDR1 SGHRS and CDR2 YFSETQ. The CDR3 nucleotides are TGCGCCAGCAGCTTGGAACCAGGGGAGGGCGAGCAGTACTTC. It codes for CASSLEPGEGEQYF.

This clone was observed a handful of times. The gene calls are TRBV7-6 and TRBJ2-3, with 7 bases lining up with TRBD2. V lost 6 bases and J lost 3; bases outside the gene matches: 9. CDR3 size: 15 residues. In germline, CDR1 is SGHVS, CDR2 FNYEAQ. As DNA, the CDR3 is TGTGCCAGCAGAGAAAGCGGGATGGGGACAGATACGCAGTATTTT. Translation gives CASRESGMGTDTQYF.

The chain carries TRBV6-1 and TRBJ2-6; 12 bases fit TRBD1. The CDR3 has 18 residues. CDR1 and CDR2 from the germline V gene are MNHNS and SASEGT. V lost 3 bases and J lost 4; bases outside the gene matches: 7. The CDR3 DNA reads as TGTGCCAGCAGTGACGCCGGGACAGGGGGCGTAGGGGCCAACGTCCTGACTTTC. This translates into CASSDAGTGGVGANVLTF.

The chain has TRBV28 and TRBJ2-7, with 8 bases aligning to TRBD1. The CDR3 consists of 16 residues. From germline, CDR1 is MDHEN and CDR2 SYDVKM. With V trimmed by 4 bases and J by 1 base, 9 bases remained unmatched. CDR3 in amino acids: CASSSHGQGRSYEQYF. DNA for the CDR3: TGTGCCAGCAGTTCCCACGGACAGGGCAGATCCTACGAGCAGTACTTC. Using reference TRBV28 and TRBJ2-7 for the parts outside the CDR3, the full variable domain is DVKVTQSSRYLVKRTGEKVFLECVQDMDHENMFWYRQDPGLGLRLIYFSYDVKMKEKGDIPEGYSVSREKKERFSLILESASTNQTSMYLCASSSHGQGRSYEQYFGPGTRLTVT.

Of note for this clone: Germline is not matched at one junction end, which may reflect a read error. Additional DNA sequences in this sample encode the identical CDR3. The rearrangement links TRBV5-6 to TRBJ1-1; D remains unclear. This CDR3 spans 13 amino acids. Looked up from germline, CDR1 is SGHDT and CDR2 is YYEEEE. The CDR3 DNA is TGCGCCAGCAGCTTCGGGGAGAACACTGAAGCTTTCTTT. Translating it yields CASSFGENTEAFF.

The CDR3 here is CASSFGSAGGDTQYF. In DNA form, the CDR3 reads TGCGCCAGCAGCTTTGGTTCGGCGGGGGGGGATACGCAGTATTTT. V gene TRBV5-1 combines with J gene TRBJ2-3; 9 bases agree with TRBD2. In germline, CDR1 is SGHRS, CDR2 YFSETQ. CDR3 length: 15 residues. With 2 bases clipped from V and 6 bases from J, the junction kept 7 bases outside the gene matches.

The chain couples TRBV28 to TRBJ1-5, with D possibly matching TRBD1 (5 bases). Germline CDR1 MDHEN, CDR2 SYDVKM. The CDR3 has 14 residues. Trimming removed 8 bases from V and 7 bases from J, with 18 bases in between. The CDR3 nucleotides read TGTGCCAGCCTCCGGGGGACCATCGACCAGCCCCAGCATTTT. It yields the protein CASLRGTIDQPQHF.

This chain joins TRBV10-1 and TRBJ2-7, with 9 bases that match TRBD1. V trimming: 4 bases; J trimming: 1 base; junction bases outside the gene matches: 2. The length of the CDR3 is 14 residues. Germline assignment: CDR1 WNHNN and CDR2 SYGVQD (reference sequence). This chain's CDR3 is CASSGGTGSYEQYF. CDR3 coding DNA: TGCGCCAGCAGTGGGGGGACAGGGTCCTACGAGCAGTACTTC.

On this clone itself: Other DNA sequences in this specimen translate into the identical CDR3. CDR3: CASSLDRGGTEAFF. The CDR3 region has the DNA TGCGCCAGCAGCCTGGACAGGGGAGGCACTGAAGCTTTCTTT. The rearrangement uses TRBV5-1 and TRBJ1-1, with 9 nucleotides matching TRBD1. The V segment lost 4 bases and the J segment 4 bases; nucleotides outside the gene matches: 5. Germline loops: CDR1 SGHRS, CDR2 YFSETQ. The CDR3 length is 14 residues.

This chain uses TRBV28 with TRBJ1-4, with 7 bases matching TRBD1. The length of the CDR3 is 19 residues. CDR1 is MDHEN, CDR2 SYDVKM, per germline. The trim removed 3 bases at V and 4 bases at J, leaving 17 bases unmatched. Written as DNA, the CDR3 is TGTGCCAGCAGTTTGACATTCTATTGGGGGTCAGGGGGTAATGAAAAACTGTTTTTT. This codes for CASSLTFYWGSGGNEKLFF.

The chain couples TRBV6-1 to TRBJ2-2, with 12 bases aligning to TRBD2. With V trimmed by 3 bases and J by 6 bases, 8 bases remained unmatched. The CDR3 spans 17 residues. Germline CDR1 reads MNHNS; CDR2 reads SASEGT. CDR3 region: CASSDSSGGALAGELFF. CDR3 nucleotide sequence: TGTGCCAGCAGTGATTCTAGCGGGGGGGCGTTGGCCGGGGAGCTGTTTTTT.

This chain uses TRBV5-1 with TRBJ1-1; D gene unclear. Trimming removed 3 bases from V and 5 bases from J, with 11 bases in between. CDR1 and CDR2 (germline): SGHRS, YFSETQ. The CDR3 covers 13 residues. The CDR3 region has the DNA TGCGCCAGCAGCTCTGGACTGTTTACTGAAGCTTTCTTT. Protein sequence: CASSSGLFTEAFF.

This chain links TRBV27 with TRBJ2-3, with D unclear. Germline loops: CDR1 MNHEY, CDR2 SMNVEV (reference sequence). V shed 5 bases and J shed 0 bases, with 6 bases lying between them. The CDR3 spans 13 residues. CDR3 loop: CASSITSTDTQYF. CDR3 DNA sequence: TGTGCCAGCAGTATAACTAGCACAGATACGCAGTATTTT.

The genes are TRBV2 and TRBJ1-2; perhaps TRBD1 as D (5 bases). The germline V gene has CDR1 SNHLY and CDR2 FYNNEI. The CDR3 has 12 residues. The germline V and J ends were trimmed by 3 bases and 6 bases, with 8 bases remaining between them. CDR3 amino acids: CASSETGDGYTF. CDR3 in DNA: TGTGCCAGCAGTGAGACGGGGGATGGCTACACCTTC.

This chain links TRBV7-8 with TRBJ1-2, with D unclear. The CDR3 length is 12 residues. CDR1 and CDR2 from the germline V gene are SGHVS and FQNEAQ. With 1 base removed from V and 7 bases from J, the gap between germline ends came to 7 bases. CDR3 bases: TGTGCCAGCAGCTTAGGAGAGGTTGGCTACACCTTC. As protein: CASSLGEVGYTF.

As for this clone: At one of its ends the junction is not consistent with the germline gene, which may arise from a read error. The J gene is TRBJ1-1, the V gene TRBV5-4; 9 bases agree with TRBD1. The V gene's germline CDR1 is SGHNT and CDR2 YYREEE (reference sequence). There are 15 residues in the CDR3. This chain's CDR3 is CASSRTGALNPEAFF. As DNA, the CDR3 is TGTGCCAGCAGCCGGACAGGGGCATTGAACCCTGAAGCTTTCTTT.

The rearrangement links TRBV15 to TRBJ1-5; D is uncertain. Trimming removed 3 bases from V and 6 bases from J, with 9 bases in between. The CDR3 consists of 13 residues. Germline lookup yields CDR1 LNHNV and CDR2 YYDKDF (reference sequence). CDR3 sequence reads: CATSRGRSQPQHF. The CDR3 DNA reads TGTGCCACCAGCAGGGGTAGGAGTCAGCCCCAGCATTTT.

The rearrangement uses TRBV6-5 and TRBJ1-2; D perhaps matches TRBD1 (6 bases). The germline gives CDR1 MNHEY, CDR2 SVGAGI. The V end was cut by 6 bases, the J end by 2 bases, with 10 bases between. This CDR3 region has 13 residues. In nucleotides, the CDR3 is TGTGCCAGCAGCCCCACAGGGAACTATGGCTACACCTTC. Protein sequence: CASSPTGNYGYTF.

This clone was picked up a small number of times. V and J are TRBV29-1 and TRBJ2-7; the D gene is possibly TRBD1 (5 bases). From germline, CDR1 is SQVTM and CDR2 ANQGSEA. V was pared by 7 bases and J by 3 bases, with 10 bases between. CDR3 length: 11 amino acids. The CDR3 here is CSATTVYEQYF. CDR3 nucleotide sequence: TGCAGCGCTACGACAGTCTACGAGCAGTACTTC.

This clone came up once. The CDR3 sequence: CASSLRQGASGGHTF. The CDR3 coding sequence is TGTGCCAGCAGCTTGAGGCAGGGGGCCAGTGGGGGCCACACCTTC. The V gene is TRBV5-6, the J gene TRBJ1-2; 8 bases agree with TRBD1. The trim removed 1 base at V and 12 bases at J, leaving 14 bases unmatched. Per the germline V gene, CDR1 is SGHDT and CDR2 is YYEEEE. CDR3 length equals 15 residues. The full variable domain, in which reference TRBV5-6 and TRBJ1-2 provide the parts outside the CDR3, is DAGVTQSPTHLIKTRGQQVTLRCSPKSGHDTVSWYQQALGQGPQFIFQYYEEEERQRGNFPDRFSGHQFPNYSSELNVNALLLGDSALYLCASSLRQGASGGHTFGSGTRLTVV.

A single count supports this clone. The V call is TRBV7-9, the J call TRBJ1-2, with 7 bases lining up with TRBD1. J was trimmed by 6 bases and V by 5 bases; bases with no gene match: 12. The CDR3 length is 15 residues. Germline CDR1 and CDR2: SEHNR and FQNEAQ (reference sequence). The CDR3 protein is CASSLHVTGNDGYTF. CDR3 DNA sequence: TGTGCCAGCAGCCTCCATGTGACAGGGAACGATGGCTACACCTTC.

The chain employs TRBV10-3 and TRBJ2-1; 9 nucleotides match TRBD2. Germline-derived CDR1 and CDR2 are ENHRY and SYGVKD. Trimming cost V 6 bases and J 4 bases; bases outside gene matches: 10. The CDR3 has 16 residues. CDR3: CAIRPSLAGPYNEQFF. In DNA, the CDR3 is TGTGCCATCAGGCCTAGCCTAGCGGGGCCTTACAATGAGCAGTTCTTC.